The 8 T cell receptor beta chains below all came from one sample that was sequenced in a study of blood T cells in healthy people across ages. It was with a sample-barcoded 5' primer and a J-beta primer mix that a second PCR of about 6 to 12 cycles was run. TCRdb passed the 5' RACE reads through MiXCR, listing each CDR3 protein once. The repertoire holds 550,000 to 700,000 distinct CDR3 sequences, with 25% to 30% as singletons. Sequencing was done on a sample of blood. The receptors originated from a woman in her 70s in good health.

This chain uses TRBV5-1 with TRBJ1-3, with 7 positions matching TRBD1. The trim removed 4 bases at V and 5 bases at J, leaving 9 bases unmatched. Germline-derived CDR1 and CDR2 are SGHRS and YFSETQ. The CDR3 contains 15 residues. The CDR3 is CASSAGTVARNTIYF. Here the CDR3 DNA reads TGCGCCAGCAGCGCGGGGACAGTGGCCAGAAACACCATATATTTT.

The table lists this clonotype with a few counts. This rearrangement joins TRBV28 to TRBJ1-3; tentatively, D is TRBD1 (5 bases). Germline CDR1 reads MDHEN; CDR2 reads SYDVKM. V was shortened by 6 bases and J by 0 bases, with 12 bases between the two germline ends. The CDR3 length is 15 residues. The CDR3 sequence is CASRPPTASGNTIYF. The CDR3 DNA follows: TGTGCCAGCAGGCCACCGACAGCCTCTGGAAACACCATATATTTT.

This clonotype was observed a handful of times. The V and J genes are TRBV7-9 and TRBJ2-3, with TRBD1 matching 8 bases. J lost 14 bases, V lost 4 bases, and 11 bases had no gene match. Germline V gives CDR1 SEHNR, CDR2 FQNEAQ (reference sequence). The CDR3 has 13 residues. The CDR3 coding sequence is TGTGCCAGCAGCTCCCTAGCCCAGGGGGCTCGGTATTTT. Amino acids: CASSSLAQGARYF.

The chain is built from TRBV18 and TRBJ2-1; possibly TRBD1 for D (6 bases). Trimming left V 6 bases short and J 6 bases short, with 12 bases between. The length of the CDR3 is 13 residues. Per the germline V gene, CDR1 is KGHSH and CDR2 is LQKENI. The CDR3 is CASSPKQGNEQFF. In DNA, the CDR3 is TGTGCCAGCTCGCCTAAACAGGGCAATGAGCAGTTCTTC.

V and J are TRBV27 and TRBJ2-4, with 7 bases fitting TRBD2. The CDR3 totals 15 residues. V trimming: 8 bases; J trimming: 0 bases; junction bases outside the gene matches: 7. Germline CDR1 is MNHEY and CDR2 is SMNVEV (reference sequence). The CDR3 is CASRGGGLAKNIQYF. The CDR3, as DNA: TGTGCCAGCCGGGGCGGGGGTTTAGCCAAAAACATTCAGTACTTC.

The chain joins TRBV7-2 to TRBJ2-1, with 11 positions matching TRBD2. The CDR3 consists of 16 residues. V was pared by 1 base and J by 6 bases, with 5 bases of the junction left unmatched. CDR1 is SGHTA, CDR2 FQGNSA, per germline. The CDR3 sequence is CASSLGLAGGFNEQFF. The CDR3 DNA reads as TGTGCCAGCAGCTTAGGGCTAGCGGGGGGCTTCAATGAGCAGTTCTTC.

Only a few counts were recorded for this clonotype. Sequence at one end of the junction differs from germline and may be a read error. The rearrangement links TRBV7-9 to TRBJ1-2, with a tentative D call TRBD1 (6 bases). Germline CDR1 is SEHNR and CDR2 is FQNEAQ (reference sequence). The CDR3 has 15 residues. CDR3 sequence reads: CASSFLDRLNYGYIF. The CDR3 DNA sequence: TGTGCCAGCAGCTTCTTGGACAGACTTAACTATGGCTACATCTTC. The full variable domain, its missing parts supplied by reference TRBV7-9 and TRBJ1-2, is DTGVSQNPRHKITKRGQNVTFRCDPISEHNRLYWYRQTLGQGPEFLTYFQNEAQLEKSRLLSDRFSAERPKGSFSTLEIQRTEQGDSAMYLCASSFLDRLNYGYIFGSGTRLTVV.

V is TRBV3-1 and J is TRBJ1-1; 7 nucleotides match TRBD1. The CDR3 sequence is 15 residues long. Trimming at V came to 4 bases and at J to 6 bases, leaving 11 bases not matched to a gene. Per germline, CDR1 LGHDT and CDR2 YNNKEL (reference sequence). CDR3 DNA: TGTGCCAGCAGCCCGATCCGGACAGGAGCCTCTGAAGCTTTCTTT. It specifies CASSPIRTGASEAFF.